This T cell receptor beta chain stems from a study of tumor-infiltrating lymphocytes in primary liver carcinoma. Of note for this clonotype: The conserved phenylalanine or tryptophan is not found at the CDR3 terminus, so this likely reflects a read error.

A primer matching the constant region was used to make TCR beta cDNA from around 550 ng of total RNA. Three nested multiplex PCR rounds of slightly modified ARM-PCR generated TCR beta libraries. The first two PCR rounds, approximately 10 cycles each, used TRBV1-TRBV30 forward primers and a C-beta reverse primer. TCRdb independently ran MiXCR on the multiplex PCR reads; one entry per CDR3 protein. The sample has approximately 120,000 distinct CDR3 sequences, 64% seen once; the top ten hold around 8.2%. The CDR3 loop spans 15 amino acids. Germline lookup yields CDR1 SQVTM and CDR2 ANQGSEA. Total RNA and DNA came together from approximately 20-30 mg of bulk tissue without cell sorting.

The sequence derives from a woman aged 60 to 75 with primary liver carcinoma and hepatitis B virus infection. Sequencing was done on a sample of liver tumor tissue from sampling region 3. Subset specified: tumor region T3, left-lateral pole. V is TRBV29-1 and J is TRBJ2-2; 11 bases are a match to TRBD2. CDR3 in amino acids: CSASVLAGEGGELFI. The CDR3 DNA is TGCAGTGCGAGCGTACTAGCGGGAGAAGGCGGGGAGCTGTTTATT.